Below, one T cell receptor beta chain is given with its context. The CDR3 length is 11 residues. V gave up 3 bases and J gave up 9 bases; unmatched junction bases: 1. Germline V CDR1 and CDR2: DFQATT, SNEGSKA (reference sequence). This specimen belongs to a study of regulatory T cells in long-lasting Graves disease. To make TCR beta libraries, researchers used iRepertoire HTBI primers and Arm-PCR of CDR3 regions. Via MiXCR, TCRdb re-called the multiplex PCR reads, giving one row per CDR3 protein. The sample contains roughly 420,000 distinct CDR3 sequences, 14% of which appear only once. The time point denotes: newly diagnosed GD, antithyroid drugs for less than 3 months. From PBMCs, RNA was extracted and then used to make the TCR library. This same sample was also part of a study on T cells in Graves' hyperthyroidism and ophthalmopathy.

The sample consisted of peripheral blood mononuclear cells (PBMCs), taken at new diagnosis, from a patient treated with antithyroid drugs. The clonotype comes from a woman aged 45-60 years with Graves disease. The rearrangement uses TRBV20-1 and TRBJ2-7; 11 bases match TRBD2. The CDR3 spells CSARTSGAQYF. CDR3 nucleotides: TGCAGTGCTAGGACTAGCGGGGCGCAGTACTTC.